The clone carrying this T cell receptor (beta chain) occurred a few times. Its specificity is unknown. These data belong to a study of blood T cells in healthy people across ages. Whole-study results and caveats: Older age coincided with a roughly linear decline in TCR beta diversity per million T cells.

Trimming removed 2 bases at V and 2 bases at J, with 11 bases between. This CDR3 is 15 amino acids long. The germline CDR1 and CDR2 sequences are SGHTA and FQGTGA. Samples each had at least 6 micrograms of total RNA extracted. Next came a second PCR, run for roughly 6 to 11 cycles, which used a sample-barcoded 5' primer along with a J-beta primer mix. All cDNA molecules were each tagged by a template-switch adaptor with 12 random nucleotides. TCRdb processed the 5' RACE reads anew with MiXCR; each CDR3 protein has one entry. The table records about 800,000 distinct CDR3 sequences, roughly 25% of them present only once. Another study also made use of these data, one on T cells of mothers and their children.

The clonotype was recovered from a boy aged 5-17 years in good health. The sequenced sample consisted of blood. V is TRBV7-3 and J is TRBJ2-3, with D possibly called TRBD1 or TRBD2 (6 bases each). DNA for the CDR3: TGTGCCAGCAGCTTACAGGGGACTGACACAGATACGCAGTATTTT. Protein sequence: CASSLQGTDTDTQYF.